The entry that follows covers one TCR beta chain sequence. Some clones are missing from TCRdb's copy, which holds only in-frame ones; the method was immunoSEQ multiplex PCR. The sample has about 43,000 clones, 85% to 90% seen once. This CDR3 is built from 14 residues. With 6 bases removed from V and 5 bases from J, the gap between germline ends came to 16 bases. Germline V CDR1 and CDR2: MNHEY, SVGAGI. The entry originates in a study of PD-L1 blockade in urothelial cancer. This clonotype originated in a woman between 55 and 75 years old with urothelial cancer. V usage is TRBV6-5 and J usage is TRBJ1-1; possible D gene TRBD1, 5 bases. The specimen comprised PBMCs, sampled around atezolizumab (anti-PD-L1) treatment. As DNA, the CDR3 is TGTGCCAGCAGCGAATTCTACAGGCAAACTGAAGCTTTCTTT. It yields the protein CASSEFYRQTEAFF.